The next 6 T cell receptor beta chains were all read from a single sample in a study of cytomegalovirus exposure and HLA in healthy donors. 13 Jbeta primers and 60 Vbeta primers were used for the PCR. Data came from immunoSEQ multiplex PCR; TCRdb stores just in-frame clones and leaves some out. Of 150,000 to 160,000 clones listed, roughly 70% are singletons. The sample comprised PBMCs. Every receptor here comes from a man aged 25-40 years in good health and CMV-seronegative.

This clone was seen only once. The CDR3 spells CASSQDGQGGGYTF. The CDR3 DNA reads as TGCGCCAGCAGCCAAGACGGACAGGGAGGGGGCTACACCTTC. This chain connects TRBV4-1 to TRBJ1-2, with 8 bases lining up with TRBD1. In germline, CDR1 is MGHRA, CDR2 YSYEKL. This CDR3 region has 14 residues. J gave up 8 bases and V 0 bases, and 5 bases lay outside the gene matches.

This clone was recorded a few times. This chain uses TRBV9 with TRBJ2-3; D is possibly TRBD2 (6 bases). The CDR3 has 15 residues. V lost 3 bases, J lost 0 bases, and 11 bases lay in between. CDR1 and CDR2 (germline): SGDLS, YYNGEE. The CDR3 nucleotides are TGTGCCAGCAGCGCAACCGGGACTAGCACAGATACGCAGTATTTT. Its translation is CASSATGTSTDTQYF.

This clone was observed once. V gene TRBV6-5 combines with J gene TRBJ1-4; D might be TRBD1 (6 bases). The CDR3 runs to 15 residues. Trimming stripped 6 bases from V and 1 base from J, with 12 bases between. Germline V gene lookup returns CDR1 MNHEY and CDR2 SVGAGI. The CDR3 region has the DNA TGTGCCAGCAGAAAACAAGGGGGAACTAATGAAAAACTGTTTTTT. This encodes CASRKQGGTNEKLFF.

In this sample, this clone turned up a few times. This sequence joins TRBV7-9 and TRBJ2-5; 10 nucleotides match TRBD1. The CDR3 runs 14 residues. V lost 5 bases, J lost 5 bases, and 5 bases stayed unmatched. Per the germline V gene, CDR1 is SEHNR and CDR2 is FQNEAQ (reference sequence). CDR3 in amino acids: CASSGDRGGETQYF. The CDR3 DNA is TGTGCCAGCAGCGGGGACAGGGGTGGTGAGACCCAGTACTTC.

The chain carries TRBV7-3 and TRBJ2-5; TRBD1 matches at 8 bases. The CDR3 covers 15 residues. Germline V CDR1 and CDR2: SGHTA, FQGTGA. Losses at the gene ends were 5 bases for V and 2 bases for J; bases not matched to a gene: 7. CDR3 DNA: TGTGCCAGCAGCCCAAGGACAGGGTGGCAAGAGACCCAGTACTTC. It is translated as CASSPRTGWQETQYF.

The chain couples TRBV5-4 to TRBJ2-1; D gene ambiguous. This CDR3 has 11 residues. The V end lost 5 bases, the J end lost 7 bases, and 7 bases lay between the germline ends. The germline CDR1 and CDR2 sequences are SGHNT and YYREEE (reference sequence). The CDR3 loop is CASSIMNEQFF. CDR3 DNA sequence: TGTGCCAGCAGTATAATGAATGAGCAGTTCTTC. The whole variable domain, remainder taken from reference TRBV5-4 and TRBJ2-1, is ETGVTQSPTHLIKTRGQQVTLRCSSQSGHNTVSWYQQALGQGPQFIFQYYREEENGRGNFPPRFSGLQFPNYSSELNVNALELDDSALYLCASSIMNEQFFGPGTRLTVL.